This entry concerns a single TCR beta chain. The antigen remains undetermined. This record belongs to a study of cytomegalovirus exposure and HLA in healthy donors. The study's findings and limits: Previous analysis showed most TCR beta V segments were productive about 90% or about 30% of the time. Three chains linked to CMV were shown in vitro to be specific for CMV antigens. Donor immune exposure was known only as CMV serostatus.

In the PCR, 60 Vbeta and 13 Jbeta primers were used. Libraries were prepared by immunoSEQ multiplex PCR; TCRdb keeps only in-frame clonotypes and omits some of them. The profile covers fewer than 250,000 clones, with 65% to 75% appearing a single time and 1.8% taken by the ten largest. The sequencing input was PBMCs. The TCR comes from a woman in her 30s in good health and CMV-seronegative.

CDR3 in amino acids: CASSVGGTGNPSSGNTIYF. CDR3 bases: TGTGCCAGCAGCGTAGGAGGGACAGGGAACCCCAGCTCTGGAAACACCATATATTTT. The chain joins TRBV9 to TRBJ1-3; 9 bases line up with TRBD1. The germline V gene has CDR1 SGDLS and CDR2 YYNGEE. The trim removed 0 bases at V and 0 bases at J, leaving 10 bases unmatched. This CDR3 comprises 19 residues.